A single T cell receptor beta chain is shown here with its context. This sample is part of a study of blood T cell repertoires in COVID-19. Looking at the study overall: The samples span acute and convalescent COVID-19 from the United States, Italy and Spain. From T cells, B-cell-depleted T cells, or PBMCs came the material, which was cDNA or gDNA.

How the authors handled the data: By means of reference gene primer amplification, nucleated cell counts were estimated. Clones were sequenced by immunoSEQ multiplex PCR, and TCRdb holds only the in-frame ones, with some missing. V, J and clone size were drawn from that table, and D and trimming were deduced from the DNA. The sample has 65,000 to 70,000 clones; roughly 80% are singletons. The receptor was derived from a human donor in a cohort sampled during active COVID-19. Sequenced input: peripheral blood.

CDR3 protein: CASSLAEVDGETQYF. DNA for the CDR3: TGTGCCAGCAGCTTAGCCGAGGTGGATGGGGAGACCCAGTACTTC. The chain joins TRBV7-9 to TRBJ2-5; D ambiguous. The CDR3 is 15 residues long. Germline V CDR1 and CDR2: SEHNR, FQNEAQ (reference sequence). Trimming stripped 0 bases from V and 5 bases from J, with 13 bases between.